This T cell receptor beta chain was captured by sequencing in a study of T cell responses to AZD1222 COVID-19 vaccine. Study at large: Second-dose intervals of approximately 4 or approximately 12 weeks were pooled. Findings of the study overall: Among the donors, most were white British and more were female, and clonal diversity was possibly underestimated. Distributed over spike, vaccine-associated CD4 TCRs predominated at 160-218 and 743-854. Baseline seropositives among AZD1222 recipients totaled only five or six.

The V gene's germline CDR1 is MGHRA and CDR2 YSYEKL. There are 15 residues in the CDR3. V lost 4 bases and J lost 7; bases outside the gene matches: 9. Here immunoSEQ multiplex PCR was the method, and the copy in TCRdb shows in-frame clones only, minus some. In the table there are roughly 180,000 clones, around 87% of which are singletons. Turning to this clone: Its antigen is currently unknown.

The sequence derives from an adult in good health. The sequences come from peripheral blood, collected on day 0 of AZD1222 vaccination. The chain couples TRBV4-1 to TRBJ1-4; TRBD1 agrees at 7 bases. The CDR3 loop is CASSLEYRGGEKLFF. As DNA, the CDR3 is TGCGCCAGCAGCCTGGAATACAGGGGAGGTGAAAAACTGTTTTTT.